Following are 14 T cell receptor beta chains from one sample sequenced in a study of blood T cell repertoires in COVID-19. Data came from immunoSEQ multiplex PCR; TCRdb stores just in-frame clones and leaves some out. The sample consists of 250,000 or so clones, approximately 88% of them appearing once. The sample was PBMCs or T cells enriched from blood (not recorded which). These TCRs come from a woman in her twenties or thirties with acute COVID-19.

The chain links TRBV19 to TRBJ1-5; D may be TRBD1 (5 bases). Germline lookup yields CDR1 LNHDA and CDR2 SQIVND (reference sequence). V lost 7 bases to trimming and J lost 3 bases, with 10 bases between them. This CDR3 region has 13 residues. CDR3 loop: CASNGANNQPQHF. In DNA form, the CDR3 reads TGTGCCAGTAATGGGGCTAACAATCAGCCCCAGCATTTT.

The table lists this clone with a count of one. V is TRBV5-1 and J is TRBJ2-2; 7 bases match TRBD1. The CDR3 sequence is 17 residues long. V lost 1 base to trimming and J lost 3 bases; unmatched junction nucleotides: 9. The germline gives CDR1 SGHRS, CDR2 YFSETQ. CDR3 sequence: CASSLYRQGADTGELFF. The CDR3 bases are TGCGCCAGCAGCTTGTATCGACAGGGAGCCGACACCGGGGAGCTGTTTTTT.

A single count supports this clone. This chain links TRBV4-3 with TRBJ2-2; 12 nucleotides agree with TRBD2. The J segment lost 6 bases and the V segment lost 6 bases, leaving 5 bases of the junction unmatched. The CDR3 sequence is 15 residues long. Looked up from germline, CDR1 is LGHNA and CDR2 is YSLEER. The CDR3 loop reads CASSRGTSGSGELFF. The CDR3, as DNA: TGCGCCAGCAGTCGAGGGACTAGCGGGTCCGGGGAGCTGTTTTTT.

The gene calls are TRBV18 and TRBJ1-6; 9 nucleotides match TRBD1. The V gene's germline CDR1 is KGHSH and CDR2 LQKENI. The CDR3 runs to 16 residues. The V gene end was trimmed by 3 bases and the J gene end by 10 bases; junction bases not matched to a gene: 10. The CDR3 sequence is CASSPYGQGINSPLHF. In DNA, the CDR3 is TGTGCCAGCTCACCTTATGGACAGGGGATTAACTCACCCCTCCACTTT. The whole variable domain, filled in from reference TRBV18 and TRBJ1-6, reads NAGVMQNPRHLVRRRGQEARLRCSPMKGHSHVYWYRQLPEEGLKFMVYLQKENIIDESGMPKERFSAEFPKEGPSILRIQQVVRGDSAAYFCASSPYGQGINSPLHFGNGTRLTVT.

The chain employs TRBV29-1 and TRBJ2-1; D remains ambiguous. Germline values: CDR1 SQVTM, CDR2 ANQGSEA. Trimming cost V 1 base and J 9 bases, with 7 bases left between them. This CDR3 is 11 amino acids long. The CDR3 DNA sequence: TGCAGCGTTGAAGCGGCAGGTGAGCAGTTCTTC. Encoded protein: CSVEAAGEQFF.

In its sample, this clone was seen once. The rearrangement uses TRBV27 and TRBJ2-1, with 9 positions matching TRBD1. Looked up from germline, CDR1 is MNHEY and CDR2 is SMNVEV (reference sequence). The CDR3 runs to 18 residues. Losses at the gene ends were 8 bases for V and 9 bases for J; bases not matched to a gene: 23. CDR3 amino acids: CASLSLLDPGTGTGEQFF. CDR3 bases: TGTGCCAGCCTATCCCTACTTGACCCCGGGACAGGGACGGGTGAGCAGTTCTTC.

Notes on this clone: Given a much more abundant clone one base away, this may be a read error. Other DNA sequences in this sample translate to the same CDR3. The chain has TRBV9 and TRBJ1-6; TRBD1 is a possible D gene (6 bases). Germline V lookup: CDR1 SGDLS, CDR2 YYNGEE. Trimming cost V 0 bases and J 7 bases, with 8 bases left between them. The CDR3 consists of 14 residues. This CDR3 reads CASSVGTGNSPLHF. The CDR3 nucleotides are TGTGCCAGCAGCGTAGGTACAGGGAATTCACCCCTCCACTTT.

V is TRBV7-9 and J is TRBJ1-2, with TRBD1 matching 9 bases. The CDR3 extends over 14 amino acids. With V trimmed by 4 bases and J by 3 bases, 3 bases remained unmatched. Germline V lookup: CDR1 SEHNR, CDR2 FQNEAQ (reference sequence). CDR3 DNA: TGTGCCAGCAGCTCTCGGGACAGGGACTATGGCTACACCTTC. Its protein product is CASSSRDRDYGYTF.

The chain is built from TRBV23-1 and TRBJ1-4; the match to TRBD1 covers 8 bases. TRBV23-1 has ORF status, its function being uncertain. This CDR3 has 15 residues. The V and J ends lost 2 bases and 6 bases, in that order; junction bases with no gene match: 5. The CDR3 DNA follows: TGCGCCAGCAGTCAACCAGGGGGCGCCGATGAAAAACTGTTTTTT. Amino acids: CASSQPGGADEKLFF.

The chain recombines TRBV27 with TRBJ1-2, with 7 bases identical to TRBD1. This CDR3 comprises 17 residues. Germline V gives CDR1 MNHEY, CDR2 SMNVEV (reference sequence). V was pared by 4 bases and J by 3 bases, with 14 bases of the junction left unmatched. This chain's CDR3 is CASSSERLTGSYYGYTF. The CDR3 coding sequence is TGTGCCAGCAGTTCGGAACGCCTGACAGGGTCATACTATGGCTACACCTTC.

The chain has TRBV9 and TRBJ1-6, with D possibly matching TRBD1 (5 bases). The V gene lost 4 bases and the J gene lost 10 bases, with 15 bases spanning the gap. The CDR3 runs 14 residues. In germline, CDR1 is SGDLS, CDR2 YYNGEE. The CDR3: CASSPGGTDSPLHF. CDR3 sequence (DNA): TGTGCCAGCAGCCCAGGCGGGACCGACTCACCCCTCCACTTT.

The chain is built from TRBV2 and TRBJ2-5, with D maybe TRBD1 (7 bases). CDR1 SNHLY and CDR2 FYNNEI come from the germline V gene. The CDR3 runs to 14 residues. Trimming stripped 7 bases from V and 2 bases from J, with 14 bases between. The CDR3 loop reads CASMAQGGQETQYF. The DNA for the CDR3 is TGTGCCAGCATGGCCCAGGGGGGACAAGAGACCCAGTACTTC.

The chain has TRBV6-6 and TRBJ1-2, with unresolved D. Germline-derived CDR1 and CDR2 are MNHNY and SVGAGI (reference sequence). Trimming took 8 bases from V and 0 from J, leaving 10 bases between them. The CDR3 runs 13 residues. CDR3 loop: CASAPAPNYGYTF. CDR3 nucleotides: TGTGCCAGCGCCCCAGCGCCTAACTATGGCTACACCTTC.

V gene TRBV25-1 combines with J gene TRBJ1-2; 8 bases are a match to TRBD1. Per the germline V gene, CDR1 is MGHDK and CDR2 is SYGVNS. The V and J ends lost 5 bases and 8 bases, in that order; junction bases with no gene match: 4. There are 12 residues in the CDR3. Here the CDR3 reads CASSYQGAGYTF. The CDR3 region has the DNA TGTGCCAGCAGTTACCAGGGGGCGGGCTACACCTTC.